A selection of T cell receptor beta chains follows, all from one sample in a study of blood T cell repertoires in COVID-19. TCRdb keeps only in-frame clones here, not all; method: immunoSEQ multiplex PCR. The table lists some 170,000 clones, over 80% of them singletons, with over 7.5% in the top ten. The sequencing input was peripheral blood. These TCRs come from a woman in her 70s with acute or convalescent COVID-19. Both conserved end residues are part of each CDR3. The order of the fields is CDR3 protein, CDR3 DNA, D gene, clone size, V gene, J gene. The D gene is left open where the match is weak. Not all rows give a size; the values are once, few, many and, for expanded clones, a class.

CSASPDRGSTQAFF,TGCAGTGCGAGTCCGGACAGGGGATCAACTCAAGCTTTCTTT,TRBD1,NA,TRBV20-1,TRBJ1-1
CASSILGATEAFF,TGTGCCAGTAGTATTTTAGGAGCCACTGAAGCTTTCTTT,NA,NA,TRBV19,TRBJ1-1
CASSPDRVPYSPLHF,TGTGCCAGCTCACCGGACAGGGTCCCCTATTCACCCCTCCACTTT,TRBD1,NA,TRBV18,TRBJ1-6
CASSSRGPNQPQHF,TGTGCCAGCAGCTCTCGGGGTCCCAATCAGCCCCAGCATTTT,NA,NA,TRBV5-8,TRBJ1-5
CASSIPGVAGELFF,TGTGCCAGTAGTATTCCGGGGGTCGCCGGGGAGCTGTTTTTT,NA,NA,TRBV19,TRBJ2-2
CASSPRGGNTIYF,TGCGCCAGCAGCCCCCGCGGGGGAAACACCATATATTTT,NA,NA,TRBV4-3,TRBJ1-3
CSVGLAGVGTGELFF,TGCAGCGTTGGACTTGCGGGAGTGGGCACCGGGGAGCTGTTTTTT,TRBD2,NA,TRBV29-1,TRBJ2-2
CASSFGGTSTDTQYF,TGTGCCAGCAGTTTTGGCGGAACTAGCACAGATACGCAGTATTTT,NA,NA,TRBV7-2,TRBJ2-3
CASGQRGGNNEQFF,TGTGCCAGCGGGCAGCGGGGGGGAAACAATGAGCAGTTCTTC,TRBD2,few,TRBV11-3,TRBJ2-1
CASSEAGMGAGEPQHF,TGTGCCAGCAGTGAAGCGGGGATGGGGGCAGGGGAGCCCCAGCATTTT,NA,NA,TRBV6-1,TRBJ1-5
CASGRVNNGYTF,TGCGCCAGCGGCAGGGTAAATAATGGCTACACCTTC,NA,NA,TRBV5-1,TRBJ1-2
CATSDWGETGTDTQYF,TGTGCCACCAGTGATTGGGGGGAAACCGGCACAGATACGCAGTATTTT,NA,NA,TRBV24-1,TRBJ2-3
CASSSLPGLEQYF,TGTGCCAGCAGTTCCCTCCCGGGACTCGAGCAGTACTTC,NA,once,TRBV28,TRBJ2-7
CASSLFRGGNEQFF,TGTGCCAGCAGCCTCTTTCGGGGGGGAAATGAGCAGTTCTTC,TRBD2,NA,TRBV11-2,TRBJ2-1
CASSLGEVPYEQYF,TGTGCCAGCAGCTTAGGGGAGGTCCCCTACGAGCAGTACTTC,NA,few,TRBV7-2,TRBJ2-7
CASSQTLLAEAFF,TGCGCCAGCAGCCAAACATTGTTGGCTGAAGCTTTCTTT,NA,many,TRBV4-3,TRBJ1-1
CASSEYTSGEQYF,TGTGCCAGCAGCGAATATACTAGCGGCGAGCAGTACTTC,TRBD2,NA,TRBV9,TRBJ2-7
CASSSPGETQYF,TGTGCCAGCAGCTCCCCCGGGGAGACCCAGTACTTC,NA,few,TRBV5-6,TRBJ2-5
CASSQPENGMMNTEAFF,TGTGCCAGCAGCCAACCAGAAAACGGGATGATGAACACTGAAGCTTTCTTT,NA,NA,TRBV3-1/TRBV3-2,TRBJ1-1
CATSRDDGGAGGYTF,TGTGCCACCAGCAGAGATGATGGGGGGGCTGGAGGCTACACCTTC,NA,NA,TRBV15,TRBJ1-2
CSASEGLYSGNTIYF,TGCAGTGCTAGTGAGGGGCTCTACTCTGGAAACACCATATATTTT,NA,few,TRBV20-1,TRBJ1-3
CASSQEGASGAETQYF,TGCGCCAGCAGCCAAGAAGGGGCTAGCGGAGCGGAGACCCAGTACTTC,TRBD2,NA,TRBV4-1,TRBJ2-5
CASSLVGHRAVVYEQYF,TGTGCCAGCAGCTTGGTGGGACACAGGGCGGTTGTGTACGAGCAGTACTTC,NA,NA,TRBV7-2,TRBJ2-7
CASGPTRRIRNGYTF,TGTGCCAGCGGACCCACCCGGAGGATAAGAAATGGCTACACCTTC,NA,NA,TRBV6-5,TRBJ1-2
CSASGYREHLNTEAFF,TGCAGCGCCTCGGGGTACAGGGAACATTTGAACACTGAAGCTTTCTTT,NA,NA,TRBV29-1,TRBJ1-1
CASRRTGGQHF,TGTGCCAGCAGACGGACAGGAGGCCAGCATTTT,TRBD1,NA,TRBV6-4,TRBJ1-5
CASRNTGNTEAFF,TGTGCCAGCAGAAACACGGGGAACACTGAAGCTTTCTTT,NA,NA,TRBV28,TRBJ1-1
CATSPPLSTDTQYF,TGTGCCACCAGTCCTCCACTCAGCACAGATACGCAGTATTTT,NA,NA,TRBV24-1,TRBJ2-3
CASSLGQGSNSPLHF,TGTGCCAGCAGCTTGGGACAGGGGAGTAATTCACCCCTCCACTTT,TRBD1,NA,TRBV5-8,TRBJ1-6
CASSLSVGGAYGYTF,TGCGCCAGCAGCCTTTCTGTGGGGGGGGCGTATGGCTACACCTTC,NA,NA,TRBV4-1,TRBJ1-2
CASRQGDYGYTF,TGTGCCAGCAGGCAGGGCGACTATGGCTACACCTTC,NA,NA,TRBV6-5,TRBJ1-2
CASSAGQARGPQHF,TGTGCCAGCAGTGCCGGACAGGCCCGGGGGCCCCAGCATTTT,TRBD1,NA,TRBV25-1,TRBJ1-5
CASSIRGSTGGAEAYEQYF,TGTGCCAGTAGTATTCGAGGGTCGACAGGGGGCGCGGAAGCCTACGAGCAGTACTTC,TRBD1,NA,TRBV19,TRBJ2-7
CASSQGSSGRYEQYF,TGTGCCAGCAGCCAAGGTTCTAGCGGACGCTACGAGCAGTACTTC,TRBD2,few,TRBV4-2,TRBJ2-7
CASSEGGVYNEQFF,TGCGCCAGCAGTGAGGGCGGGGTCTACAATGAGCAGTTCTTC,NA,NA,TRBV10-1,TRBJ2-1
CASTLTGTGGGYTF,TGTGCCAGCACCCTGACCGGGACAGGGGGTGGCTACACCTTC,TRBD1,few,TRBV6-5,TRBJ1-2
CASSLTGGLVTEAFF,TGTGCCAGCAGTTTAACAGGGGGATTAGTCACTGAAGCTTTCTTT,TRBD1,once,TRBV6-2/TRBV6-3,TRBJ1-1
CASRQGSGNTIYF,TGTGCCAGCAGACAGGGTTCGGGAAACACCATATATTTT,NA,NA,TRBV7-2,TRBJ1-3
CASSLVQGGSPLHF,TGTGCCAGCAGCTTGGTGCAGGGGGGTAGCCCCCTCCACTTT,TRBD1,NA,TRBV5-4,TRBJ1-6
CASSLATAYEQYF,TGTGCCAGCAGCTTGGCGACAGCCTACGAGCAGTACTTC,NA,NA,TRBV7-9,TRBJ2-7
CASSLAGVGGIGETQYF,TGTGCCAGCAGCTTAGCCGGGGTCGGGGGGATCGGAGAGACCCAGTACTTC,TRBD2,NA,TRBV11-1,TRBJ2-5
CASSQDGGSGNTIYF,TGCGCCAGCAGCCAAGATGGCGGATCTGGAAACACCATATATTTT,NA,once,TRBV4-3,TRBJ1-3
CASSLAQGAGYNEQFF,TGTGCCAGCAGCTTAGCGCAGGGCGCTGGGTACAATGAGCAGTTCTTC,NA,NA,TRBV7-2,TRBJ2-1
CASSIDGRGYNEQFF,TGTGCCAGTAGTATAGATGGGCGGGGGTACAATGAGCAGTTCTTC,TRBD2,NA,TRBV19,TRBJ2-1
CASSLDPRSREKLFF,TGCGCCAGCAGCTTGGATCCCAGGTCCCGGGAAAAACTGTTTTTT,NA,NA,TRBV5-1,TRBJ1-4
CAEGRAANTQYF,TGTGCCGAAGGGAGGGCCGCAAATACGCAGTATTTT,TRBD2,NA,TRBV30,TRBJ2-3